Sequencing of this T cell receptor (beta chain) was carried out in a study of T cell responses to AZD1222 COVID-19 vaccine. As for the study in general: Pooled samples include second doses given at about 4 or 12 weeks. General study results and limits: Donors in the cohort were predominantly white British and more often female, and clonal diversity was possibly underestimated. Spike-specific TCR breadth and depth rose after two AZD1222 doses. Recipients of AZD1222 seropositive at baseline numbered only 6 or 7.

Here immunoSEQ multiplex PCR was the method, and the copy in TCRdb shows in-frame clones only, minus some. The table includes about 120,000 clones, approximately 84% detected once. The CDR3 totals 15 residues. Germline V lookup: CDR1 WNHNN, CDR2 SYGVQD (reference sequence). The V and J ends lost 5 bases and 1 base, in that order; junction bases with no gene match: 4. Concerning this clone: Its antigen is undetermined.

V and J are TRBV10-1 and TRBJ2-1; 8 nucleotides line up with TRBD2. This sequence was found in an adult in good health. Sample: peripheral blood, taken on day 0 of AZD1222 vaccination. The CDR3 here is CASSPSGLSYNEQFF. CDR3 in DNA: TGCGCCAGCAGTCCTAGCGGGCTGTCCTACAATGAGCAGTTCTTC.